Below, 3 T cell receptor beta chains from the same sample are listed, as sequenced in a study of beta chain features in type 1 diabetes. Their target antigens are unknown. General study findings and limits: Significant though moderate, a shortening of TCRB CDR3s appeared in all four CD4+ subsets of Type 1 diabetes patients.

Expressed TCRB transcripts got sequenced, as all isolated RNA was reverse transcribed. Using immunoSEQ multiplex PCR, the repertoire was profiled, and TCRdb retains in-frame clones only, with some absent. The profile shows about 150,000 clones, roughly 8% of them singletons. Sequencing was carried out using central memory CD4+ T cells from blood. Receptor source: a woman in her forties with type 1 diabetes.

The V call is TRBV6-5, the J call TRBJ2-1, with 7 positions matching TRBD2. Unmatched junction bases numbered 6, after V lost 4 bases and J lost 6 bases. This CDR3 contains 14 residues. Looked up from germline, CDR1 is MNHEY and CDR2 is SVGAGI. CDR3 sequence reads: CASSSGGSGNEQFF. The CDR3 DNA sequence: TGTGCCAGCAGTTCCGGGGGGTCGGGCAATGAGCAGTTCTTC.

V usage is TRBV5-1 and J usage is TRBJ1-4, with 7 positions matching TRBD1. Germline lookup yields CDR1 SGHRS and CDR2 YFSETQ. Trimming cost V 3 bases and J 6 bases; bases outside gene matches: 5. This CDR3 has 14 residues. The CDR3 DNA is TGCGCCAGCAGCTCAGACGACAGGGATGAAAAACTGTTTTTT. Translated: CASSSDDRDEKLFF.

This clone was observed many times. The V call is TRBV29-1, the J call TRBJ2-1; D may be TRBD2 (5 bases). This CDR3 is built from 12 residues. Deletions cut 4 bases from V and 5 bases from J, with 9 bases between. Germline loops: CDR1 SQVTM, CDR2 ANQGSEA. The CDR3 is CSVASGNNEQFF. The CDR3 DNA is TGCAGCGTTGCGAGCGGAAACAATGAGCAGTTCTTC.